This TCR beta chain was captured in a study of metastatic and nonmetastatic thyroid tumors. In the study overall: Repertoire data that came from the blood and tumor or nodule tissue of malignant and benign thyroid patients were compared.

V dropped 6 bases and J dropped 3 bases, with 9 bases sitting between them. The CDR3 is 13 amino acids. CDR1 and CDR2 (germline): KGHSH, LQKENI. Each patient came to thyroid surgery without any prior treatment (of any kind). Broader study findings: For both blood and tumor, malignant thyroid tumors reportedly showed significantly higher TCR beta diversity than benign nodules did.

There are many counts of this clone. Its specificity is not known. Additional DNA sequences in this sample encode the identical CDR3. In the original analysis: Across clinicopathological groups, CDR3 differences served as the basis for building a distant-metastasis classifier for papillary thyroid cancer. TCRdb reanalyzed the PCR reads via MiXCR. These V and J calls are TCRdb output, not the study's own analysis. The sample has about 23,000 clones; more than 25% are singletons. The chain combines TRBV18 with TRBJ1-3, with D hard to call. Sample: tumor tissue. The TCR was taken from a female donor with papillary thyroid cancer or a benign thyroid nodule (not recorded which). Some clones in this sample may be carry-over from other donors' samples. This CDR3 is CASSPADGNTIYF. The CDR3 bases are TGTGCCAGCTCGCCAGCGGATGGAAACACCATATATTTT.